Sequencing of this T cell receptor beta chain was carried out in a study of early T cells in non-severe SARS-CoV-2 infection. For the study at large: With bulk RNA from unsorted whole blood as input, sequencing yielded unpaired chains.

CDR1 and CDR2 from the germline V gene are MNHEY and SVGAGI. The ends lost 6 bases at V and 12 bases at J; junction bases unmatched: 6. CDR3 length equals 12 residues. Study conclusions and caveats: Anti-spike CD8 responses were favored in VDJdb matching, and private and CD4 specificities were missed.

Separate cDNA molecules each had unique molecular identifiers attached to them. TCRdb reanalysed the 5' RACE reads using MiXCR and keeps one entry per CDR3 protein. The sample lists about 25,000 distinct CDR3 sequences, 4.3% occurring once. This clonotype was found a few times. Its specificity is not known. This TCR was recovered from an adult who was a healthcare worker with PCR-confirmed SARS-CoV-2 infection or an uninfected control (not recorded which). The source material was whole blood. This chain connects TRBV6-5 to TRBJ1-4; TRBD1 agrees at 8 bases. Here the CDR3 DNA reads TGTGCCAGCAGCCCCCCGACAGGGGAACTGTTTTTT. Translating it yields CASSPPTGELFF.